This T cell receptor (beta chain) originates from a study of CD8+CD57+ T cells in acquired aplastic anemia. Across the study: The average for DNA from sorted CD4+ and CD8+ cells was roughly 3 ug.

Findings of the study overall: The number of CD8+ CDR3 sequences shared by patients and controls was 25 to 35. For CD8+ Simpson's diversity, patients and controls showed no significant difference.

Genomic DNA was employed as the template in profiling TCR beta VDJ and CDR3. TCRdb itself ran the reads through MiXCR, one entry per CDR3 protein. The data hold approximately 300,000 distinct CDR3 sequences, with 45% to 65% observed a single time. Germline loops: CDR1 SGHRS, CDR2 YFSETQ. Trimming pared 4 bases from V and 0 bases from J, leaving 7 bases between. This CDR3 region has 14 residues. An expansion of CD8+CD57+ cells by flow cytometry had been shown in patients chosen for sequencing. Diagnosis of severe acquired aplastic anemia applied to all patients. This clonotype came up many times. Its antigen is as yet unknown.

The chain carries TRBV5-1 and TRBJ1-4; no firm D call. This clonotype was sampled from a human donor with aplastic anemia. Material for sequencing was sorted CD4+, CD8+, or CD8+CD57+ T cells (not recorded which) from PBMCs. The CDR3 spells CASSADATNEKLFF. The CDR3 DNA reads TGCGCCAGCAGCGCCGACGCAACTAATGAAAAACTGTTTTTT. The full variable domain, completed using reference TRBV5-1 and TRBJ1-4, is KAGVTQTPRYLIKTRGQQVTLSCSPISGHRSVSWYQQTPGQGLQFLFEYFSETQRNKGNFPGRFSGRQFSNSRSEMNVSTLELGDSALYLCASSADATNEKLFFGSGTQLSVL.